The rows below give T cell receptor beta chains drawn from one sample of a study of OX40 agonist ivuxolimab in advanced cancers. Sequenced by immunoSEQ multiplex PCR; TCRdb stores in-frame clones only, minus some. The repertoire has 40,000 to 60,000 clones, 84% of them found once; the top ten carry over 1.5%. The sample consisted of CD4+ or CD8+ T cells sorted from blood, taken in a trial of the OX40 agonist ivuxolimab. The source of these receptors is an adult with an advanced solid tumor such as melanoma, head and neck, liver or kidney cancer. CDR3s include the opening cysteine and the closing phenylalanine or tryptophan. Each record gives: V gene, clone size, D gene, J gene, CDR3 DNA, CDR3 protein. D genes are given only for firm matches. Size is stated for part of the rows, as once, few or many counts, or as a class when the clone is expanded.

TRBV10-1,.,.,TRBJ2-1,TGCGCCAGCGGTCAAGGGGAACAGAATGAGCAGTTCTTC,CASGQGEQNEQFF
TRBV18,few,.,TRBJ1-5,TGTGCCAGCTCGCCATTTCGGGGCAATCAGCCCCAGCATTTT,CASSPFRGNQPQHF
TRBV21-1,.,.,TRBJ2-6,TGTGCCAGCAGCAACCGGGACGGATCCTCTGGGGCCAACGTCCTGACTTTC,CASSNRDGSSGANVLTF
TRBV4-2,.,.,TRBJ2-3,TGTGCCAGCAGCCAAGAAGTGCAGGGGCCGCAGTATTTT,CASSQEVQGPQYF
TRBV9,.,.,TRBJ2-7,TGTGCCAGCAGCGTAGCTCCCGGGCAGGGCTACGAGCAGTACTTC,CASSVAPGQGYEQYF
TRBV5-1,.,.,TRBJ2-5,TGCGCCAGCAGCTTGGACCTACAATTAGAGACCCAGTACTTC,CASSLDLQLETQYF
TRBV5-5,few,TRBD1,TRBJ2-1,TGTGCCAGCAGCTTGGGACAGGGGGCGTACAATGAGCAGTTCTTC,CASSLGQGAYNEQFF
TRBV28,once,.,TRBJ1-1,TGTGCCAGCAGTTTAGCCATTGGGACCACTGAAGCTTTCTTT,CASSLAIGTTEAFF
TRBV15,.,.,TRBJ2-2,TGTGCCACCAGCGAGCTGGGAATAACCGGGGAGCTGTTTTTT,CATSELGITGELFF
TRBV27,.,TRBD2,TRBJ2-5,TGTGCCAGCAGTTTACGGGCATACAACCGGGCTAGCGGGAGGGCCGGAGAGACCCAGTACTTC,CASSLRAYNRASGRAGETQYF
TRBV4-3,.,TRBD1,TRBJ1-6,TGCGCCAGCAGCCAAGACCCTCCGGGACAGTTAAATTCACCCCTCCACTTT,CASSQDPPGQLNSPLHF
TRBV5-6,.,.,TRBJ2-5,TGTGCCAGCAGCTTGGGACACTACCAAGAGACCCAGTACTTC,CASSLGHYQETQYF
TRBV7-2,few,.,TRBJ1-5,TGTGCCAGCAGCTTAGAAGCAGGGTCGGGTCAGCCCCAGCATTTT,CASSLEAGSGQPQHF
TRBV7-9,.,.,TRBJ2-1,TGTGCCAGCAGCTTACTGTGGTCAGGCTCCTACAATGAGCAGTTCTTC,CASSLLWSGSYNEQFF
TRBV7-9,.,TRBD1,TRBJ1-5,TGTGCCAGCAGCTCCGGACAGGGTAGCAATCAGCCCCAGCATTTT,CASSSGQGSNQPQHF
TRBV5-8,.,TRBD1,TRBJ2-2,TGTGCCAGCAGCACCGGGACAGGAAGGGTTGGCGGGGAGCTGTTTTTT,CASSTGTGRVGGELFF
TRBV11-2,.,.,TRBJ1-3,TGTGCCAGCAGCTTAACCTCTGGAAACACCATATATTTT,CASSLTSGNTIYF
TRBV4-2,.,TRBD1,TRBJ2-1,TGTGCCAGCAGCCAACCAACAGGGGACAATGAGCAGTTCTTC,CASSQPTGDNEQFF
TRBV5-1,.,TRBD1,TRBJ1-2,TGCGCCAGCAGCCTACAGGGGGCGCAGACCTTC,CASSLQGAQTF
TRBV7-8,.,TRBD2,TRBJ2-5,TGTGCCAGCAGCGCGGATAGCGGGATTGGAGAGACCCAGTACTTC,CASSADSGIGETQYF
TRBV19,.,.,TRBJ1-1,TGTGCCAGTAGTATTGGGAGTCTCTACATGAACACTGAAGCTTTCTTT,CASSIGSLYMNTEAFF
TRBV6-1,.,.,TRBJ1-5,TGTGCCAGCAGCCGGGAGTTTGGCAATCAGCCCCAGCATTTT,CASSREFGNQPQHF
TRBV5-5,.,.,TRBJ2-3,TGTGCCAGCAGCTTAGTCGAAATTAGCACAGATACGCAGTATTTT,CASSLVEISTDTQYF
TRBV30,once,.,TRBJ1-6,TGTGCCTGGAGTAGGCAGGGAGGATATTCACCCCTCCACTTT,CAWSRQGGYSPLHF
TRBV14,few,.,TRBJ1-2,TGTGCCAGCAGCCGAGAGGCAGCCTATGGCTACACCTTC,CASSREAAYGYTF
TRBV6-5,.,.,TRBJ2-7,TGTGCCAGCAGCAGAACCGGGGGGCTTGGTGAGCAGTACTTC,CASSRTGGLGEQYF
TRBV27,.,.,TRBJ1-3,TGTGCCAGCAAGAGCGGCTCCTCTGGAAACACCATATATTTT,CASKSGSSGNTIYF
TRBV29-1,.,.,TRBJ2-7,TGCAGCGTTGGGACTGATGGGTACGAGCAGTACTTC,CSVGTDGYEQYF
TRBV7-2,.,.,TRBJ1-1,TGTGCCAGCAGCCCGGGAGTTAGAACTGAAGCTTTCTTT,CASSPGVRTEAFF
TRBV19,.,.,TRBJ2-5,TGTGCCAGTAGTATCCTCGGCGTGGAGACCCAGTACTTC,CASSILGVETQYF
TRBV5-4,.,.,TRBJ2-5,TGTGCCAGCAGCTTGGAGGGACAAGAGACCCAGTACTTC,CASSLEGQETQYF
TRBV5-4,few,.,TRBJ2-1,TGTGCCAGCAGCTTGGAGGGCGGATACAATGAGCAGTTCTTC,CASSLEGGYNEQFF
TRBV28,once,TRBD1,TRBJ2-1,TGTGCCAGCAGTTCTCCGGGACAGGGGGCCAATGAGCAGTTCTTC,CASSSPGQGANEQFF
TRBV5-6,.,.,TRBJ2-5,TGTGCCAGCAGCTGGAACAGCCCTCAAGAGACCCAGTACTTC,CASSWNSPQETQYF
TRBV7-2,.,TRBD1,TRBJ2-5,TGTGCCAGCAGCCCCCGGGACAGGGATAGAGAGACCCAGTACTTC,CASSPRDRDRETQYF
TRBV28,.,.,TRBJ2-3,TGTGCCAGCACAAGGAGGGGAATGACAGATACGCAGTATTTT,CASTRRGMTDTQYF
TRBV9,.,TRBD2,TRBJ2-1,TGTGCCAGCAGCGGGGGACTAGCGATCGGTGAGCAGTTCTTC,CASSGGLAIGEQFF
TRBV7-9,.,.,TRBJ2-4,TGTGCCAGCAGCTGGGGAGGCAGGCGGGAAGACAAAAACATTCAGTACTTC,CASSWGGRREDKNIQYF